The 14 T cell receptor beta chains listed next were all sequenced from one sample in a study of shared clonotypes between healthy human individuals. Clones were sequenced by immunoSEQ multiplex PCR, and TCRdb holds only the in-frame ones, with some missing. The sample has some 2.3 million clones, more than 80% seen once. Source material: naive CD4+ T cells from PBMCs. Described subset: CD45RA+ positively selected. The origin of the receptors is a man between 18 and 29 years old in good health. Some clones in this sample may be carry-over from other donors' samples.

The genes are TRBV5-1 and TRBJ2-7; D remains ambiguous. V was cut by 1 base and J by 1 base, with 9 bases left in between. Germline loops: CDR1 SGHRS, CDR2 YFSETQ. The CDR3 runs 14 residues. The CDR3 spells CASSLSHPSYEQYF. CDR3 coding DNA: TGCGCCAGCAGCTTGTCCCACCCGTCCTACGAGCAGTACTTC.

The chain uses TRBV6-5 and TRBJ2-7; D is tentatively TRBD1 or TRBD2 (5 bases each). Germline V gene lookup returns CDR1 MNHEY and CDR2 SVGAGI. The V gene lost 4 bases and the J gene lost 3 bases, with 13 bases spanning the gap. This CDR3 has 14 residues. The DNA of the CDR3 is TGTGCCAGCAGTTTCCGGGACGGAGTCTACGAGCAGTACTTC. Translating it yields CASSFRDGVYEQYF.

The chain links TRBV9 to TRBJ2-1; TRBD1 matches at 7 bases. Trimming removed 2 bases from V and 5 bases from J; junction bases left unmatched: 10. Germline CDR1 SGDLS, CDR2 YYNGEE. The CDR3 contains 16 residues. The CDR3, as DNA: TGTGCCAGCAGCGTCTCCCCGACAGGGTTAAACAATGAGCAGTTCTTC. Its translation: CASSVSPTGLNNEQFF. Combining the CDR3 with reference TRBV9 and TRBJ2-1 gives the whole variable domain DSGVTQTPKHLITATGQRVTLRCSPRSGDLSVYWYQQSLDQGLQFLIQYYNGEERAKGNILERFSAQQFPDLHSELNLSSLELGDSALYFCASSVSPTGLNNEQFFGPGTRLTVL.

The V and J genes are TRBV27 and TRBJ2-1, with D possibly being TRBD2 (5 bases). Trimming removed 3 bases from V and 6 bases from J, with 12 bases in between. Germline CDR1 MNHEY, CDR2 SMNVEV (reference sequence). The CDR3 is 14 amino acids. CDR3 bases: TGTGCCAGCAGTTTGAGGGAGCTCCGCAATGAGCAGTTCTTC. Translating gives CASSLRELRNEQFF.

With respect to this clone: This same CDR3 is encoded by further DNA sequences in the sample. V and J are TRBV5-1 and TRBJ2-3; no definite D call. The CDR3 length is 14 residues. V dropped 0 bases and J dropped 0 bases, with 5 bases sitting between them. CDR1 is SGHRS and CDR2 is YFSETQ in the germline V gene. This CDR3 reads CASSLGRSTDTQYF. Here the CDR3 DNA reads TGCGCCAGCAGCTTGGGCAGGAGCACAGATACGCAGTATTTT.

The chain couples TRBV6-6 to TRBJ2-2; D assignment may be TRBD1 or TRBD2 (5 bases each). Per the germline V gene, CDR1 is MNHNY and CDR2 is SVGAGI (reference sequence). The germline V and J ends were trimmed by 6 bases and 2 bases, with 10 bases remaining between them. The CDR3 runs to 14 residues. DNA of the CDR3: TGTGCCAGCAGATCGGGGCTCAACACCGGGGAGCTGTTTTTT. It yields the protein CASRSGLNTGELFF.

The chain has TRBV11-3 and TRBJ2-1; perhaps TRBD1 as D (8 bases). The CDR3 is 16 residues long. Germline V gene lookup returns CDR1 SGHNT and CDR2 YENEEA. V lost 3 bases to trimming and J lost 6 bases, with 18 bases between them. The DNA for the CDR3 is TGTGCCAGCAGCTTCGACGGGGGGACAGGAGTCAATGAGCAGTTCTTC. As protein: CASSFDGGTGVNEQFF.

V and J are TRBV5-1 and TRBJ2-1, with TRBD2 identical over 11 bases. CDR1 SGHRS and CDR2 YFSETQ come from the germline V gene. V lost 7 bases and J lost 6; bases outside the gene matches: 9. The CDR3 extends over 15 amino acids. This CDR3 is CASSTGLADINEQFF. Here the CDR3 DNA reads TGCGCCAGCTCTACGGGACTAGCGGATATCAATGAGCAGTTCTTC.

The chain employs TRBV4-1 and TRBJ2-3; D is unresolved. The CDR3 loop spans 12 amino acids. Germline CDR1 MGHRA, CDR2 YSYEKL. Trimming took off 1 base at V and 6 bases at J, with 5 bases between the two ends. CDR3 protein: CASSQVFDTQYF. CDR3 nucleotides: TGCGCCAGCAGCCAAGTGTTCGATACGCAGTATTTT.

The chain couples TRBV7-2 to TRBJ2-6; D is ambiguous. This CDR3 comprises 16 residues. Germline assignment: CDR1 SGHTA and CDR2 FQGNSA. V dropped 0 bases and J dropped 0 bases, with 6 bases sitting between them. This CDR3 reads CASSLAGISGANVLTF. The CDR3 DNA is TGTGCCAGCAGCTTAGCGGGAATCTCTGGGGCCAACGTCCTGACTTTC.

A note on this clone: Within the sample, other DNA sequences also encode this same CDR3. V gene TRBV18 combines with J gene TRBJ1-3, with D tentatively TRBD1 (6 bases). The CDR3 consists of 16 residues. Germline values: CDR1 KGHSH, CDR2 LQKENI. V was clipped by 2 bases and J by 0 bases, with 11 bases between them. CDR3 in amino acids: CASSPSTGPSGNTIYF. Written as DNA, the CDR3 is TGTGCCAGCTCACCATCAACAGGGCCCTCTGGAAACACCATATATTTT.

The chain employs TRBV5-1 and TRBJ2-5; unclear D gene. CDR1 is SGHRS, CDR2 YFSETQ, per germline. The CDR3 totals 15 residues. Trimming took 2 bases from V and 2 from J, leaving 13 bases between them. CDR3 sequence (DNA): TGCGCCAGCAGCTTTGCGGCGAGAGGACAAGAGACCCAGTACTTC. It specifies CASSFAARGQETQYF.

V usage is TRBV29-1 and J usage is TRBJ2-3; weak D call: TRBD1 (6 bases). Germline CDR1 is SQVTM and CDR2 is ANQGSEA. V lost 7 bases and J 5 bases, leaving 16 bases between the germline ends. The CDR3 spans 13 residues. Here the CDR3 reads CSGLQGSGDTQYF. Written as DNA, the CDR3 is TGCAGCGGGCTACAGGGTTCGGGAGATACGCAGTATTTT.

For the CDR3, the DNA is TGTGCCAGCAGCCCCGGGACAGGCCTCTATGGCTACACCTTC. This sequence encodes CASSPGTGLYGYTF. The rearrangement links TRBV2 to TRBJ1-2; 8 bases agree with TRBD1. The germline CDR1 and CDR2 sequences are SNHLY and FYNNEI. CDR3 length: 14 residues. V was pared by 6 bases and J by 4 bases, with 7 bases of the junction left unmatched.